These T cell receptor beta chains were read from a single sample in a study of shared clonotypes between healthy human individuals. TCRdb's copy holds only in-frame clones and misses some; the assay was immunoSEQ multiplex PCR. Altogether about a million clones are present, roughly 77% being singletons, with the ten largest covering approximately 0.9%. The sample taken for sequencing was memory CD4+ T cells from PBMCs. The receptor source for this set is a young man in good health. Some clones in this sample may be carry-over from other donors' samples. Both conserved end residues are part of each CDR3. The order of the fields is J gene, D gene, clone size, V gene, CDR3 protein, CDR3 DNA. D genes are given only for firm matches. Where a row states a size, it is once, few, many or the class of an expanded clone; other rows omit it.

J gene: TRBJ2-1; D gene: TRBD2; clone size: .; V gene: TRBV5-4; CDR3 protein: CASSPAIRLAGMGNEQFF; CDR3 DNA: TGTGCCAGCAGCCCCGCCATTAGACTAGCGGGAATGGGCAATGAGCAGTTCTTC
J gene: TRBJ2-7; D gene: .; clone size: .; V gene: TRBV27; CDR3 protein: CASSLAGALFYEQYF; CDR3 DNA: TGTGCCAGCAGTTTAGCAGGGGCCTTATTCTACGAGCAGTACTTC
J gene: TRBJ2-3; D gene: .; clone size: .; V gene: TRBV6-9; CDR3 protein: CASSYSWEDGGDTQYF; CDR3 DNA: TGTGCCAGCAGTTATTCGTGGGAAGACGGCGGAGATACGCAGTATTTT
J gene: TRBJ1-5; D gene: TRBD1; clone size: .; V gene: TRBV2; CDR3 protein: CASSAFGTGGGNSNQPQHF; CDR3 DNA: TGTGCCAGCAGCGCGTTTGGGACAGGGGGCGGGAATAGCAATCAGCCCCAGCATTTT
J gene: TRBJ2-3; D gene: .; clone size: .; V gene: TRBV5-4; CDR3 protein: CASSLEGTTDTQYF; CDR3 DNA: TGTGCCAGCAGCTTGGAAGGGACAACAGATACGCAGTATTTT
J gene: TRBJ1-3; D gene: TRBD1; clone size: .; V gene: TRBV28; CDR3 protein: CASSSIQGTYSGNTIYF; CDR3 DNA: TGTGCCAGCAGTTCGATACAGGGGACCTACTCTGGAAACACCATATATTTT
J gene: TRBJ1-2; D gene: .; clone size: few; V gene: TRBV28; CDR3 protein: CASSRRGYGYTF; CDR3 DNA: TGTGCCAGCAGTAGAAGAGGGTATGGCTACACCTTC
J gene: TRBJ2-7; D gene: TRBD2; clone size: .; V gene: TRBV7-2; CDR3 protein: CASSHASGENYEQYF; CDR3 DNA: TGTGCCAGCAGCCACGCTAGCGGGGAAAACTACGAGCAGTACTTC
J gene: TRBJ2-5; D gene: .; clone size: .; V gene: TRBV7-3; CDR3 protein: CASSLGVGETQYF; CDR3 DNA: TGTGCCAGCAGCTTAGGTGTAGGGGAGACCCAGTACTTC
J gene: TRBJ2-2; D gene: .; clone size: .; V gene: TRBV28; CDR3 protein: CAIRTGVRTGELFF; CDR3 DNA: TGTGCCATCCGGACGGGGGTGAGAACCGGGGAGCTGTTTTTT
J gene: TRBJ2-7; D gene: TRBD2; clone size: .; V gene: TRBV7-2; CDR3 protein: CASSLGTGGSSYEQYF; CDR3 DNA: TGTGCCAGCAGCTTAGGCACGGGAGGCTCCTCCTACGAGCAGTACTTC
J gene: TRBJ1-2; D gene: .; clone size: .; V gene: TRBV29-1; CDR3 protein: CSVTTKGIGYGYTF; CDR3 DNA: TGCAGCGTTACAACGAAGGGAATCGGCTATGGCTACACCTTC
J gene: TRBJ2-7; D gene: .; clone size: .; V gene: TRBV14; CDR3 protein: CASSLLYEQYF; CDR3 DNA: TGTGCCAGCAGCCTTTTATACGAGCAGTACTTC
J gene: TRBJ2-7; D gene: TRBD1; clone size: .; V gene: TRBV28; CDR3 protein: CASSLMTGGVGYEQYF; CDR3 DNA: TGTGCCAGCAGCCTAATGACAGGGGGTGTGGGTTACGAGCAGTACTTC
J gene: TRBJ2-7; D gene: .; clone size: few; V gene: TRBV6-5; CDR3 protein: CATRILYEQYF; CDR3 DNA: TGTGCCACCCGAATCCTCTACGAGCAGTACTTC
J gene: TRBJ2-3; D gene: TRBD2; clone size: many; V gene: TRBV2; CDR3 protein: CASGLAGTDTQYF; CDR3 DNA: TGTGCCAGCGGACTAGCGGGCACAGATACGCAGTATTTT
J gene: TRBJ1-1; D gene: .; clone size: .; V gene: TRBV25-1; CDR3 protein: CASSERGNTEAFF; CDR3 DNA: TGTGCCAGCAGTGAACGGGGGAACACTGAAGCTTTCTTT
J gene: TRBJ2-7; D gene: .; clone size: once; V gene: TRBV7-2; CDR3 protein: CASSLNVRGSALRNHEQYF; CDR3 DNA: TGTGCCAGCAGCTTAAACGTTAGGGGTAGCGCCCTGCGGAATCACGAGCAGTACTTC
J gene: TRBJ1-4; D gene: TRBD1; clone size: .; V gene: TRBV5-1; CDR3 protein: CASSSQGADEKLFF; CDR3 DNA: TGCGCCAGCAGCTCACAGGGGGCTGATGAAAAACTGTTTTTT
J gene: TRBJ1-1; D gene: .; clone size: .; V gene: TRBV7-2; CDR3 protein: CASSLRVTGLNTEAFF; CDR3 DNA: TGTGCCAGCAGCTTACGGGTTACGGGGCTTAACACTGAAGCTTTCTTT
J gene: TRBJ2-3; D gene: .; clone size: .; V gene: TRBV11-2; CDR3 protein: CASSPPTGPQDTQYF; CDR3 DNA: TGTGCCAGCAGCCCCCCGACAGGTCCCCAAGATACGCAGTATTTT
J gene: TRBJ1-2; D gene: .; clone size: .; V gene: TRBV5-1; CDR3 protein: CASGGLSRFGYTF; CDR3 DNA: TGCGCCAGCGGAGGCCTCTCTCGCTTTGGCTACACCTTC
J gene: TRBJ1-2; D gene: .; clone size: once; V gene: TRBV4-3; CDR3 protein: CASSRTQGLSNYGYTF; CDR3 DNA: TGCGCCAGCAGCCGGACCCAGGGGCTGTCTAACTATGGCTACACCTTC
J gene: TRBJ1-4; D gene: TRBD1; clone size: .; V gene: TRBV7-2; CDR3 protein: CASSLGVTGVTEKLFF; CDR3 DNA: TGTGCCAGCAGCTTAGGAGTGACAGGGGTAACTGAAAAACTGTTTTTT
J gene: TRBJ1-1; D gene: .; clone size: few; V gene: TRBV5-4; CDR3 protein: CASSPTTGFAFF; CDR3 DNA: TGTGCCAGCAGCCCTACGACAGGATTTGCTTTCTTT
J gene: TRBJ2-7; D gene: .; clone size: .; V gene: TRBV6-6; CDR3 protein: CASSSGSREQYF; CDR3 DNA: TGTGCCAGCAGCTCAGGGTCCCGCGAGCAGTACTTC
J gene: TRBJ2-1; D gene: .; clone size: .; V gene: TRBV12-5; CDR3 protein: CASGSQLEQFF; CDR3 DNA: TGTGCTAGTGGTTCTCAGCTTGAGCAGTTCTTC
J gene: TRBJ1-2; D gene: TRBD1; clone size: .; V gene: TRBV19; CDR3 protein: CASSQGYYGYTF; CDR3 DNA: TGTGCCTCATCACAGGGGTACTATGGCTACACCTTC
J gene: TRBJ1-2; D gene: TRBD1; clone size: .; V gene: TRBV29-1; CDR3 protein: CSVPIRDRYGYTF; CDR3 DNA: TGCAGCGTTCCAATCCGGGACAGATATGGCTACACCTTC
J gene: TRBJ1-1; D gene: .; clone size: .; V gene: TRBV18; CDR3 protein: CASSRDGTEAFF; CDR3 DNA: TGTGCCAGCTCACGAGACGGGACTGAAGCTTTCTTT
J gene: TRBJ1-5; D gene: .; clone size: .; V gene: TRBV29-1; CDR3 protein: CSVVGGNSNQPQHF; CDR3 DNA: TGCAGCGTTGTGGGGGGCAATAGCAATCAGCCCCAGCATTTT
J gene: TRBJ2-7; D gene: .; clone size: .; V gene: TRBV5-4; CDR3 protein: CASSLGGFLSYEQYF; CDR3 DNA: TGTGCCAGCAGCTTGGGAGGGTTCCTCTCCTACGAGCAGTACTTC
J gene: TRBJ1-3; D gene: TRBD1; clone size: .; V gene: TRBV6-1; CDR3 protein: CASSENRGFNTIYF; CDR3 DNA: TGTGCCAGCAGTGAAAACAGGGGGTTTAACACCATATATTTT
J gene: TRBJ1-5; D gene: .; clone size: .; V gene: TRBV19; CDR3 protein: CASSIEGSKPQHF; CDR3 DNA: TGTGCCAGTAGTATTGAGGGGTCGAAGCCCCAGCATTTT
J gene: TRBJ2-3; D gene: .; clone size: .; V gene: TRBV5-1; CDR3 protein: CASSLMQAGSTDTQYF; CDR3 DNA: TGCGCCAGCAGCTTGATGCAGGCGGGGAGCACAGATACGCAGTATTTT
J gene: TRBJ2-5; D gene: TRBD2; clone size: .; V gene: TRBV5-1; CDR3 protein: CASSPGRVRETQYF; CDR3 DNA: TGCGCCAGCAGCCCGGGGAGGGTGAGAGAGACCCAGTACTTC
J gene: TRBJ2-2; D gene: .; clone size: .; V gene: TRBV7-3; CDR3 protein: CASSLSSNTGELFF; CDR3 DNA: TGTGCCAGCAGCTTATCATCAAACACCGGGGAGCTGTTTTTT
J gene: TRBJ2-7; D gene: TRBD2; clone size: .; V gene: TRBV5-1; CDR3 protein: CASSLGAYGSGRGEQYF; CDR3 DNA: TGCGCCAGCAGCTTGGGGGCCTATGGTAGCGGGAGAGGAGAGCAGTACTTC
J gene: TRBJ2-7; D gene: .; clone size: .; V gene: TRBV28; CDR3 protein: CASSPSSVQYF; CDR3 DNA: TGTGCCAGCAGTCCCTCTAGCGTGCAGTACTTC
J gene: TRBJ2-3; D gene: .; clone size: .; V gene: TRBV7-3; CDR3 protein: CASSQDGNTDTQYF; CDR3 DNA: TGTGCCAGCAGCCAAGACGGGAACACAGATACGCAGTATTTT
J gene: TRBJ2-1; D gene: .; clone size: .; V gene: TRBV29-1; CDR3 protein: CSVREGGSEQFF; CDR3 DNA: TGCAGCGTGAGGGAGGGGGGGAGTGAGCAGTTCTTC
J gene: TRBJ2-3; D gene: .; clone size: .; V gene: TRBV28; CDR3 protein: CASSLNPTKTDTQYF; CDR3 DNA: TGTGCCAGCAGTTTAAACCCTACTAAGACAGATACGCAGTATTTT
J gene: TRBJ2-7; D gene: .; clone size: .; V gene: TRBV9; CDR3 protein: CASSLGVQARSEQYF; CDR3 DNA: TGTGCCAGCAGCTTGGGGGTCCAGGCCCGATCCGAGCAGTACTTC